Listed below are T cell receptor beta chains from one sample, sequenced in a study of T cells expressing NK-cell markers. TCRdb reprocessed the 5' RACE reads and keeps a single row for each CDR3 protein, giving no DNA. The sample table includes tens of thousands of distinct CDR3 sequences. The sequenced material came from blood T cells: a sorted CD56 or NKG2C T cell subset, CD4+ or CD8+ T cells, or bulk PBMC T cells (not recorded which). The receptors come from a woman between 18 and 70 years old in good health. Both conserved end residues are part of each CDR3.

j_call v_call cdr3_aa
TRBJ1-6 TRBV4-2 CASSQESQGGSYSPLHF
TRBJ2-1 TRBV4-1 CASSQGRGYEQFF
TRBJ2-3 TRBV7-3 CASSSPGRAERGAPDTQYF
TRBJ2-5 TRBV7-6 CAESGLAEETQYF
TRBJ2-3 TRBV11-2 CASSFGTWGTDTQYF
TRBJ2-3 TRBV13 CASSSRGTLGPDTQYF
TRBJ2-1 TRBV5-1 CASSLADGWNEQFF
TRBJ1-2 TRBV4-1 CASSHAHGTGYGYTF
TRBJ2-1 TRBV15 CATSRVWGNEQFF
TRBJ2-1 TRBV15 CATRKESGEQPYNEQFF
TRBJ1-5 TRBV6-5 CASSYSTGSNQPQHF
TRBJ2-1 TRBV6-1 CASIVWTSGANEQFF
TRBJ2-7 TRBV7-9 CASSLTDTGEQYF
TRBJ2-2 TRBV27 CASSLLGPATGELFF
TRBJ2-3 TRBV4-1 CASSQEEGPSTDTQYF
TRBJ2-3 TRBV5-1 CASSLDVADTQYF
TRBJ2-7 TRBV7-9 CASSLLNREADEQYF
TRBJ2-1 TRBV15 CATSREGTSISWEQFF
TRBJ2-2 TRBV6-2/TRBV6-3 CASSDGQDNTGELFF
TRBJ1-6 TRBV2 CASSRDGEHSPLHF
TRBJ2-1 TRBV2 CASSVGRNEQFF
TRBJ2-2 TRBV6-2/TRBV6-3 CASSLGTLNTGELFF
TRBJ2-1 TRBV7-8 CASSVSGGSYNEQFF
TRBJ2-3 TRBV7-9 CASSFPSGATDTQYF
TRBJ1-5 TRBV19 CASSRADYSNQPQHF
TRBJ2-5 TRBV27 CASSLTWTGFQETQYF
TRBJ2-5 TRBV9 CASNPGQVLQETQYF
TRBJ2-7 TRBV7-8 CASSSDQVTVDEQYF
TRBJ1-1 TRBV12-3/TRBV12-4 CASRPPRPTVNTEAFF
TRBJ2-7 TRBV27 CASSPGSEQYF
TRBJ2-1 TRBV6-5 CASSYSTISSYNEQFF
TRBJ2-3 TRBV7-9 CASSSRRGGPHTQYF
TRBJ1-1 TRBV28 CASSFPGHPNTEAFF
TRBJ2-7 TRBV13 CASSPQGFGEQYF
TRBJ1-1 TRBV12-3/TRBV12-4 CASSSGGFTEAFF
TRBJ2-1 TRBV6-1 CASSIGWVGEQFF
TRBJ2-5 TRBV7-7 CASSPGVGLEETQYF
TRBJ2-1 TRBV24-1 CATSDTGARHNEQFF
TRBJ2-3 TRBV29-1 CSVGLAVPYSSTDTQYF